The next 9 T cell receptor beta chains were all read from a single sample in a study of patients and donors after allogeneic stem cell transplantation. TCRdb used MiXCR to reprocess the RT-PCR reads, holding one entry per CDR3 protein. The sample gives about 160,000 distinct CDR3 sequences, roughly 24% of which show up once; roughly 27% is in the top ten. Sequenced input: blood, either unsorted or a sorted T cell fraction (not recorded which). The receptor source for this set is a human donor who was either an allogeneic HSCT recipient or a stem cell or donor lymphocyte infusion donor (not recorded which). It is not recorded whose cells these are; they may come from a transplant donor.

The chain carries TRBV5-8 and TRBJ2-1; unclear D gene. The germline gives CDR1 SGHTS, CDR2 YDEGEE. V was cut by 3 bases and J by 5 bases, with 12 bases left in between. The CDR3 sequence is 14 residues long. CDR3 residues: CASSSPPTHNEQFF. As DNA, the CDR3 is TGTGCCAGCAGCTCGCCCCCCACACACAATGAGCAGTTCTTC.

This clonotype was counted a few times. The V call is TRBV5-5, the J call TRBJ2-1; weak D call: TRBD2 (6 bases). V lost 1 base to trimming and J lost 2 bases, with 13 bases between them. The CDR3 has 16 residues. Per the germline V gene, CDR1 is SGHKS and CDR2 is YYEKEE (reference sequence). CDR3 amino acids: CASSLTGREAYNEQFF. The CDR3 DNA sequence: TGTGCCAGCAGCTTGACTGGCAGGGAGGCCTACAATGAGCAGTTCTTC.

This clonotype occurred a few times. The chain joins TRBV6-1 to TRBJ1-4, with unresolved D. Germline V lookup: CDR1 MNHNS, CDR2 SASEGT. Deletions cut 7 bases from V and 12 bases from J, with 12 bases between. The CDR3 spans 11 residues. The CDR3 is CASMISWELFF. In DNA, the CDR3 is TGTGCCAGCATGATCTCGTGGGAACTGTTTTTT.

The V and J genes are TRBV7-9 and TRBJ2-4; D is perhaps TRBD2 (6 bases). This CDR3 region has 14 residues. CDR1 is SEHNR and CDR2 is FQNEAQ in the germline V gene (reference sequence). Trimming shortened V by 5 bases and J by 6 bases, and 14 bases separated the two germline ends. The CDR3 DNA reads TGTGCCAGCAGCACCCCGGAGGAGGGAAACATTCAGTACTTC. Its protein is CASSTPEEGNIQYF.

The chain links TRBV20-1 to TRBJ2-1; D uncertain. Trimming shortened V by 6 bases and J by 10 bases, and 22 bases separated the two germline ends. Germline CDR1 and CDR2: DFQATT and SNEGSKA (reference sequence). The CDR3 is 14 residues long. CDR3 protein: CSATLPLGIREQFF. The CDR3 DNA reads TGCAGTGCAACGCTACCTTTAGGTATACGGGAGCAGTTCTTC.

The genes are TRBV3-1 and TRBJ1-2, with D unresolved. The CDR3 runs to 12 residues. V was cut by 8 bases and J by 7 bases, with 14 bases left in between. Germline V gene sequence: CDR1 LGHDT, CDR2 YNNKEL (reference sequence). The CDR3 spells CASALAGSGYTF. In DNA, the CDR3 is TGTGCCAGCGCACTGGCAGGATCTGGCTACACCTTC.

As for this clonotype: The germline gene is not matched at one end of the junction; a read error may be the cause. The chain recombines TRBV5-1 with TRBJ1-4, with D perhaps matching TRBD1 (6 bases). The CDR3 extends over 15 amino acids. Looked up from germline, CDR1 is SGHRS and CDR2 is YFSETQ. CDR3 DNA: TGCGCCAGCAGCTTGGCGGGGGGCTATAGTGAAAACCTGTTTTTT. Translating it yields CASSLAGGYSENLFF.

The chain is built from TRBV5-1 and TRBJ2-7, with 7 bases that match TRBD2. Germline-derived CDR1 and CDR2 are SGHRS and YFSETQ. CDR3 length equals 14 residues. J gave up 2 bases and V 2 bases, and 4 bases lay outside the gene matches. The CDR3 bases are TGCGCCAGCAGCTTCGGCGGGGGAACCTACGAGCAGTACTTC. It specifies CASSFGGGTYEQYF.

Ten or more counts support this clonotype. The rearrangement joins TRBV29-1 to TRBJ1-1; D is unresolved. Germline CDR1 and CDR2: SQVTM and ANQGSEA. V was trimmed by 1 base and J by 6 bases, leaving 12 bases between them. This CDR3 has 13 amino acids. The CDR3 coding sequence is TGCAGCGTTGAAGCAAATCAAGGCGCTGAAGCTTTCTTT. This codes for CSVEANQGAEAFF. Full variable domain (outside the CDR3, taken from reference TRBV29-1 and TRBJ1-1): SAVISQKPSRDICQRGTSLTIQCQVDSQVTMMFWYRQQPGQSLTLIATANQGSEATYESGFVIDKFPISRPNLTFSTLTVSNMSPEDSSIYLCSVEANQGAEAFFGQGTRLTVV.